This T cell receptor (beta chain) was documented in a study of shared clonotypes between healthy human individuals. On this clone: Its specificity is unknown.

Assay: immunoSEQ multiplex PCR; the TCRdb copy retains only in-frame clones and omits some. The sample includes fewer than 1 million clones, around 96% of them seen just once. CD45RO-negative, CCR7-selected cells formed the naive CD8 fraction, which excluded terminally differentiated effector memory CD45RA+ cells. Whole-study findings and limits: In a few donors, around 4.5% of naive CD4 clonotypes appeared in common. Larger estimated richness was generally seen in naive subsets than in memory subsets.

V trimming: 2 bases; J trimming: 5 bases; junction bases outside the gene matches: 12. Germline V gene lookup returns CDR1 MGHDK and CDR2 SYGVNS. The CDR3 runs 16 residues. The chain couples TRBV25-1 to TRBJ2-7; 7 nucleotides match TRBD2. The clonotype comes from a man between 25 and 39 years old in good health. The sequenced sample consisted of naive CD8+ T cells sorted from blood. The CDR3 sequence is CASSEPQTSFSDEQYF. The CDR3 coding sequence is TGTGCCAGCAGTGAACCACAGACTAGCTTCAGCGACGAGCAGTACTTC.